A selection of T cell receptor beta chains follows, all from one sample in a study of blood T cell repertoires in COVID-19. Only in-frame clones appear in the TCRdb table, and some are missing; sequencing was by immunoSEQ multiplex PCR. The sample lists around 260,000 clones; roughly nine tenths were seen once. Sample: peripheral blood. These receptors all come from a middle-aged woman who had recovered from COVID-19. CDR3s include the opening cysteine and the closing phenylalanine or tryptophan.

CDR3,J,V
CASSPGAAYGYTF,TRBJ1-2,TRBV11-3
CASSHEGGGGPGETQYF,TRBJ2-5,TRBV4-2
CASSQPGSSYNEQFF,TRBJ2-1,TRBV6-2/TRBV6-3
CASKSGGAYGYTF,TRBJ1-2,TRBV28
CASSDSGRKNYEQYF,TRBJ2-7,TRBV6-4
CASSRSEADYGYTF,TRBJ1-2,TRBV18
CSAPSETQYF,TRBJ2-5,TRBV20-1
CASTASAGGPYEQYF,TRBJ2-7,TRBV5-1
CASSISGTNTGELFF,TRBJ2-2,TRBV6-4
CASSYSRAGTHEQFF,TRBJ2-1,TRBV6-2/TRBV6-3
CASSTTSGITRETQYF,TRBJ2-5,TRBV19
CASSQLARLETQYF,TRBJ2-5,TRBV4-1
CASSLKGGSLVGFGEKLFF,TRBJ1-4,TRBV3-1/TRBV3-2
CSVAEDRVFNQPQHF,TRBJ1-5,TRBV29-1
CSVRTGGHEQYF,TRBJ2-7,TRBV29-1
CATSGGQGIGYTF,TRBJ1-2,TRBV24-1